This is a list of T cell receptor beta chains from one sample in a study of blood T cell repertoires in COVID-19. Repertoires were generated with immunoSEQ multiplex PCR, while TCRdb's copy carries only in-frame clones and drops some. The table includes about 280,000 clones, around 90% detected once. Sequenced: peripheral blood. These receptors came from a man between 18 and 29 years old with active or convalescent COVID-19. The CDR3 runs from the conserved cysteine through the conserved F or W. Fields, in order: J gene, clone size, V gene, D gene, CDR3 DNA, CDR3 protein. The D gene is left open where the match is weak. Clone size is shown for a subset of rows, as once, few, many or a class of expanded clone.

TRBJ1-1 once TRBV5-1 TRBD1 TGCGCCAGCAGCCCCGGACAGGGAAGACGCGATGAAGCTTTCTTT CASSPGQGRRDEAFF
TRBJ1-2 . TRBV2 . TGTGCCAGCAGCACACAGAATAACTATGGCTACACCTTC CASSTQNNYGYTF
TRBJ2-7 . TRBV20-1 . TGCAGTGCGAGAGAGAGGTCGGAGCAGTACTTC CSARERSEQYF
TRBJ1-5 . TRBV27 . TGTGCCAGCAGTTTATCCCCCGGGGACAATCAGCCCCAGCATTTT CASSLSPGDNQPQHF
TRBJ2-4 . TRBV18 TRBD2 TGTGCCAGCTCACGACTAGCGGGGGGGCTTAACATTCAGTACTTC CASSRLAGGLNIQYF
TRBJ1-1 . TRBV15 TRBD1 TGTGCCACCAGCGGGGGACAGGGGGCATGGAACACTGAAGCTTTCTTT CATSGGQGAWNTEAFF
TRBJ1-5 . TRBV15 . TGTGCCACCAGCAGAGATAGGGGAAAGAGTCAGCCCCAGCATTTT CATSRDRGKSQPQHF
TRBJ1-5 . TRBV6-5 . TGTGCCAGCAGTTCCGATCCCTTCAGGGTTAATCAGCCCCAGCATTTT CASSSDPFRVNQPQHF
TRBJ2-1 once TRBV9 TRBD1 TGTGCCAGCAGCATAACCGGGACAGGGTGGGGGGAGCAGTTCTTC CASSITGTGWGEQFF
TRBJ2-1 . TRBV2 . TGTGCCAGCATATTTTTAGATGAGCAGTTCTTC CASIFLDEQFF
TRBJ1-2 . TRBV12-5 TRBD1 TGTGCTAGTGGTTTCGGCCCCCCTAGGACAGGGGGTGTCTATGGCTACACCTTC CASGFGPPRTGGVYGYTF
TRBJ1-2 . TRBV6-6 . TGTGCCAGCAGTTACCCGTTGGATCGAGGGGGTTATGGCTACACCTTC CASSYPLDRGGYGYTF
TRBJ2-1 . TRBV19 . TGTGCCAGTAGTATCGGGGTTCGGGGGGAGCAGTTCTTC CASSIGVRGEQFF
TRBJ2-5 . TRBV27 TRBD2 TGTGCCAGCAGAAATCCTAGCGGGGGGGCTGGAGAGACCCAGTACTTC CASRNPSGGAGETQYF
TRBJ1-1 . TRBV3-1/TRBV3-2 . TGTGCCAGCAGGTGGGACATGGGAACTGAAGCTTTCTTT CASRWDMGTEAFF
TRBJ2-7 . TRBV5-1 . TGCGCCAGCAGCTTGGCCGGGCAGGGCGGTCGCGAGCAGTACTTC CASSLAGQGGREQYF
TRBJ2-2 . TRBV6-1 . TGTGCCAGCAGTGAACCTAGCGTCTCCGGGGAGCTGTTTTTT CASSEPSVSGELFF
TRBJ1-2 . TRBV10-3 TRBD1 TGTGCCATCAGCCTACAGGGGGAAAGGGGCTACACCTTC CAISLQGERGYTF
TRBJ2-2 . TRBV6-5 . TGTGCCAGCAGTTCCCAAGGGGCCGGGGAGCTGTTTTTT CASSSQGAGELFF
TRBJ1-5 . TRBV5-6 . TGTGCCAGCAGCCTGAGTTATAGCAATCAGCCCCAGCATTTT CASSLSYSNQPQHF
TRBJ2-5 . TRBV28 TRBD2 TGTGCCAGCAGTTTGAGGGTAGCGGGGGGGCCGGCCCAGTACTTC CASSLRVAGGPAQYF
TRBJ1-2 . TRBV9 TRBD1 TGTGCCAGCAGACGACAGGGGGCGAACTATGGCTACACCTTC CASRRQGANYGYTF
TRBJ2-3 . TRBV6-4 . TGTGCCAGCAGTGACTCGATAGGTGGGGGGGCCCCAGATACGCAGTATTTT CASSDSIGGGAPDTQYF
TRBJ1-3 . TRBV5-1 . TGCGCCAGCAGCCTGACAGTCTCTGGAAACACCATATATTTT CASSLTVSGNTIYF
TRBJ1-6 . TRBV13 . TGTGCCAGCAGCTTAAGTCGGCGGGGGTCACCCCTCCACTTT CASSLSRRGSPLHF